This T cell receptor (beta chain) was recovered during a study of PD-L1 blockade in urothelial cancer. At the level of the study: The median T cell count in blood samples was 141,255.

Each PCR contained spiked-in synthetic TCR analog templates. Only in-frame clones appear in the TCRdb table, and some are missing; sequencing was by immunoSEQ multiplex PCR. The table lists roughly 74,000 clones, approximately 86% of them singletons. This clone was counted a single time. The length of the CDR3 is 15 residues. V shed 3 bases, J shed 6 bases, and the junction held 8 bases outside the gene matches. Germline assignment: CDR1 MNHEY and CDR2 SMNVEV (reference sequence). This receptor was obtained from a woman in her seventies with urothelial cancer. The starting material was PBMCs, obtained around atezolizumab (anti-PD-L1) treatment. This sequence joins TRBV27 and TRBJ2-1; 7 nucleotides align to TRBD2. CDR3 nucleotide sequence: TGTGCCAGCAGTTTCGTCCGAGCGGGAAGCAATGAGCAGTTCTTC. It yields the protein CASSFVRAGSNEQFF.